This T cell receptor beta chain was profiled in a study of tumor-infiltrating lymphocytes in primary liver carcinoma. Whole-study context: The tumors, T1-T3 N0M0 lesions, were 4.2 to 10 cm across. Broader study findings: In tumor-adjacent and tumor-blood pairs, overlap was lower than in tumor region pairs. Against blood, tumors held a significantly higher top-250-clone fraction (p = 0.039).

The CDR3 is made up of 13 amino acids. Germline V lookup: CDR1 GTSNPN, CDR2 SVGIG (reference sequence). The V end lost 5 bases, the J end lost 0 bases, and 8 bases lay between the germline ends. The input was approximately 0.45 ug total RNA; TCR beta cDNA was made from it with a constant-region primer. What produced the TCR beta libraries was three nested multiplex PCR rounds using slightly modified ARM-PCR. Use of TRBV1-TRBV30 forward primers with a C-beta reverse primer characterized the first two PCR rounds, which lasted about 9 cycles each. TCRdb analysed the multiplex PCR reads with MiXCR anew, one entry per CDR3 protein. This sample has 150,000 to 200,000 distinct CDR3 sequences; 65% occur once, and the top ten carry roughly 6.8%. Alongside blood RNA obtained from unsorted whole blood, germline DNA was also extracted. Turning to this clonotype: Its target is unknown.

This sequence originates from an older woman with primary liver carcinoma and hepatitis B virus infection. The chain joins TRBV30 to TRBJ1-5, with TRBD1 as a possible D gene (6 bases). The sample was peripheral blood. The CDR3 is CAWQGYSNQPQHF. The DNA for the CDR3 is TGTGCCTGGCAGGGGTATAGCAATCAGCCCCAGCATTTT. Drawing the rest from reference TRBV30 and TRBJ1-5, the complete variable domain is SQTIHQWPATLVQPVGSPLSLECTVEGTSNPNLYWYRQAAGRGLQLLFYSVGIGQISSEVPQNLSASRPQDRQFILSSKKLLLSDSGFYLCAWQGYSNQPQHFGDGTRLSIL.